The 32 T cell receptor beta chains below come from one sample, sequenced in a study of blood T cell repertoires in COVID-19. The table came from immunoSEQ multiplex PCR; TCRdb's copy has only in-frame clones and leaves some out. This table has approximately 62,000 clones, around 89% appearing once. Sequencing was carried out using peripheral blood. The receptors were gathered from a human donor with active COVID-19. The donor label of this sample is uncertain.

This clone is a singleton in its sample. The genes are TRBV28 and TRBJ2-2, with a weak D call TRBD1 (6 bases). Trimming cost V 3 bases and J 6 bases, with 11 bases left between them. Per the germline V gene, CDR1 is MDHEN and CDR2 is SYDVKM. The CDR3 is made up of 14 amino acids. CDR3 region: CASSFLDSSGELFF. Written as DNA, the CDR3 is TGTGCCAGCAGTTTCCTGGACAGTTCCGGGGAGCTGTTTTTT.

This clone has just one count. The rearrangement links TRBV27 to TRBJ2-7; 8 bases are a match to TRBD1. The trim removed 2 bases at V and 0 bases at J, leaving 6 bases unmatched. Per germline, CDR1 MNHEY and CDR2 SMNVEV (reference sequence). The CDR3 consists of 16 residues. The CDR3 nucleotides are TGTGCCAGCAGTTTACAGAACAGGGGGAGCTCCTACGAGCAGTACTTC. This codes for CASSLQNRGSSYEQYF.

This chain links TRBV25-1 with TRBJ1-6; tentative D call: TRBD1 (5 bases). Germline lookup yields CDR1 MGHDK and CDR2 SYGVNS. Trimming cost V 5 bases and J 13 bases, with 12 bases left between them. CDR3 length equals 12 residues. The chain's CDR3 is CASSMTAPPLHF. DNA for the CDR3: TGTGCCAGCAGTATGACAGCCCCTCCCCTCCACTTT.

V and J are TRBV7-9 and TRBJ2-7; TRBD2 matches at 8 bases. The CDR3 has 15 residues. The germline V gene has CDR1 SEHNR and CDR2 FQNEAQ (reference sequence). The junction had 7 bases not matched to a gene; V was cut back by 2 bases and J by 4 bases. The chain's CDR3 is CASSLYQRESYEQYF. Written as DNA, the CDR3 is TGTGCCAGCAGCTTATACCAGCGGGAGTCATACGAGCAGTACTTC.

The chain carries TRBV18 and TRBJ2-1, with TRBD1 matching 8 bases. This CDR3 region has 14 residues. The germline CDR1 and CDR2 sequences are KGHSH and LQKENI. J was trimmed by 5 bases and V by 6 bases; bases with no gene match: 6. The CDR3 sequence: CASSQKTGDNEQFF. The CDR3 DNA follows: TGTGCCAGCTCCCAGAAGACAGGGGACAATGAGCAGTTCTTC. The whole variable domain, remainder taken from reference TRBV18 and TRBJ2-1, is NAGVMQNPRHLVRRRGQEARLRCSPMKGHSHVYWYRQLPEEGLKFMVYLQKENIIDESGMPKERFSAEFPKEGPSILRIQQVVRGDSAAYFCASSQKTGDNEQFFGPGTRLTVL.

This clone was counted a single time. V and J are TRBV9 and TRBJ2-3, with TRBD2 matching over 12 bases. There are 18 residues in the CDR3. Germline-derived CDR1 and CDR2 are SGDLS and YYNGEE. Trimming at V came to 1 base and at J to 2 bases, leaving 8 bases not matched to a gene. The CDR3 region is CASSVLAGGLHPTDTQYF. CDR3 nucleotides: TGTGCCAGCAGCGTACTAGCGGGAGGGCTTCACCCCACAGATACGCAGTATTTT.

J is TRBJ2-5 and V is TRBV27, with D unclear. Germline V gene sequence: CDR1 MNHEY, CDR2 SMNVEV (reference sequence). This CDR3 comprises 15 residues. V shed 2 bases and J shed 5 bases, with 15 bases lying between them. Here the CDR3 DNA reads TGTGCCAGCAGTTTAGGAACTCTCGCCGGGGAGACCCAGTACTTC. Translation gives CASSLGTLAGETQYF.

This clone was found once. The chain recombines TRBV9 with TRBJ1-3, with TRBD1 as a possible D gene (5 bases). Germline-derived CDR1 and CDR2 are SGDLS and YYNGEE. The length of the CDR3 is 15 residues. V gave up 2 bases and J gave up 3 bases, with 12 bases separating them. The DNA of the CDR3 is TGTGCCAGCAGCGTTACAGGAGCCTTTGGAAACACCATATATTTT. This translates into CASSVTGAFGNTIYF.

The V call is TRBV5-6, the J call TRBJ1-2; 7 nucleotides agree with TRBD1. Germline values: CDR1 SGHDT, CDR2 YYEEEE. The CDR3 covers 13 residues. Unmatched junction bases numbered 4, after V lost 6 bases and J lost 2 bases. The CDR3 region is CASTQQGNYGYTF. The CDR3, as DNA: TGTGCCAGCACCCAACAGGGGAACTATGGCTACACCTTC.

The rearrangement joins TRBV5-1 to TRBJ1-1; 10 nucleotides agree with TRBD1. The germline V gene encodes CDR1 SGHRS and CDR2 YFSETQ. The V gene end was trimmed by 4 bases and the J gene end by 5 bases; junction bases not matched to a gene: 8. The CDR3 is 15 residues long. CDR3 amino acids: CASSLGTGVGTEAFF. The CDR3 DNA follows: TGCGCCAGCAGCCTTGGGACAGGGGTCGGGACTGAAGCTTTCTTT.

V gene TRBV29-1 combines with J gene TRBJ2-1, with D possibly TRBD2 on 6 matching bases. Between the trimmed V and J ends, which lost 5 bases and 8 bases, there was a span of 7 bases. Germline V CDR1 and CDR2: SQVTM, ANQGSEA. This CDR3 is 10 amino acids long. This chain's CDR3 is CSVREYEQFF. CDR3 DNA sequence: TGCAGCGTTCGGGAGTATGAGCAGTTCTTC.

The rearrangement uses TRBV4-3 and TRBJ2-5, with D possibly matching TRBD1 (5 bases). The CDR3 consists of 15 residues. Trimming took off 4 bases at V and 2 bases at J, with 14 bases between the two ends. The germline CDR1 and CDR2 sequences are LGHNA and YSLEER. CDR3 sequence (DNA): TGCGCCAGCAGCCGCGCAATGGGGCGTCAAGAGACCCAGTACTTC. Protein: CASSRAMGRQETQYF.

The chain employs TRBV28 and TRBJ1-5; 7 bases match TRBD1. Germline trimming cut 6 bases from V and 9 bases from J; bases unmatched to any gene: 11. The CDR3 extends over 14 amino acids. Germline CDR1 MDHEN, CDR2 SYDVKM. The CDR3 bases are TGTGCCAGCAGAACAGGGGTTCTTTCGCGGCCCCAGCATTTT. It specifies CASRTGVLSRPQHF.

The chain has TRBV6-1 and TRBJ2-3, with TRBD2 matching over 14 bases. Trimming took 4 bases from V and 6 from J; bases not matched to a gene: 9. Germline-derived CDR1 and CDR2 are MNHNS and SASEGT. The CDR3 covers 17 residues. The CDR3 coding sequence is TGTGCCAGCAGTGCTCGACTAGCGGGGGGGCCTGTGGATACGCAGTATTTT. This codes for CASSARLAGGPVDTQYF.

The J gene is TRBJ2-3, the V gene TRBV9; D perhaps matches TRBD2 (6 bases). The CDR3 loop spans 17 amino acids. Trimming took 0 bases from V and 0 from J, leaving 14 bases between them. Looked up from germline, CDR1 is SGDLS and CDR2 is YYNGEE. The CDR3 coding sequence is TGTGCCAGCAGCGTAGCTCCCGGGGGATCTAGCACAGATACGCAGTATTTT. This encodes CASSVAPGGSSTDTQYF.

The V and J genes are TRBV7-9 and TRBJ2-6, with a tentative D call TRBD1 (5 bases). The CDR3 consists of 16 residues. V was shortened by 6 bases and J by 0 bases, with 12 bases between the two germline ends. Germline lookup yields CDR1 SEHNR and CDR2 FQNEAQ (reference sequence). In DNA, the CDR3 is TGTGCCAGCAGTTCAACAGGATCCTCTGGGGCCAACGTCCTGACTTTC. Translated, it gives CASSSTGSSGANVLTF. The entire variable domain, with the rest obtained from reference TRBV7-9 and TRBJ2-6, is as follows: DTGVSQNPRHKITKRGQNVTFRCDPISEHNRLYWYRQTLGQGPEFLTYFQNEAQLEKSRLLSDRFSAERPKGSFSTLEIQRTEQGDSAMYLCASSSTGSSGANVLTFGAGSRLTVL.

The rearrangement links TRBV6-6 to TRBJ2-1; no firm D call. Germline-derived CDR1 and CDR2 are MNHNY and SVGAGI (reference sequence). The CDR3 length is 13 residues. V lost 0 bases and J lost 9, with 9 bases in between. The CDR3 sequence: CASSYSIVSEQFF. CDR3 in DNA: TGTGCCAGCAGTTACTCGATAGTCTCTGAGCAGTTCTTC.

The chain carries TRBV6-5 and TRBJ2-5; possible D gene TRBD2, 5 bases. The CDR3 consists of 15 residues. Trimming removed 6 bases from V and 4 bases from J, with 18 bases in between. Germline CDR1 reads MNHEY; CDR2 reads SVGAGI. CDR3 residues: CASRTSGLAGETQYF. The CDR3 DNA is TGTGCCAGCAGAACCTCGGGGTTAGCAGGAGAGACCCAGTACTTC.

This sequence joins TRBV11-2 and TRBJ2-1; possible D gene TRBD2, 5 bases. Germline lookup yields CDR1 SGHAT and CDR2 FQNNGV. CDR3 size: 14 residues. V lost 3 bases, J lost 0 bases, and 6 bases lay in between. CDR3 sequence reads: CASSLAGSYNEQFF. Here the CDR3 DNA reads TGTGCCAGCAGCTTGGCGGGCTCCTACAATGAGCAGTTCTTC.

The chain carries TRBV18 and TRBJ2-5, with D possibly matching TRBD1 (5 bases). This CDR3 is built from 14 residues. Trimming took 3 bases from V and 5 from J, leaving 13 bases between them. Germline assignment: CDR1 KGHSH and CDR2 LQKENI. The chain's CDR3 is CASSPPRVGETQYF. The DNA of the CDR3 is TGTGCCAGCTCACCCCCCAGGGTAGGGGAGACCCAGTACTTC. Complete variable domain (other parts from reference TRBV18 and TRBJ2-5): NAGVMQNPRHLVRRRGQEARLRCSPMKGHSHVYWYRQLPEEGLKFMVYLQKENIIDESGMPKERFSAEFPKEGPSILRIQQVVRGDSAAYFCASSPPRVGETQYFGPGTRLLVL.

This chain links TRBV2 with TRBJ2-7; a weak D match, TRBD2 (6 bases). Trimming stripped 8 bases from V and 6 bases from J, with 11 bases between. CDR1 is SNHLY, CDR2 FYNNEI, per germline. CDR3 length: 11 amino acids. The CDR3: CASVAGSEQYF. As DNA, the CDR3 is TGTGCCAGCGTGGCGGGGTCCGAGCAGTACTTC.

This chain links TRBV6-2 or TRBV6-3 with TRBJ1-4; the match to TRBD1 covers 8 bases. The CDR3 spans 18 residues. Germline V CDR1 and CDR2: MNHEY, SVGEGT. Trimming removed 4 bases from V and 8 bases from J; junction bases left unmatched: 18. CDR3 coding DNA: TGTGCCAGCAGTTCCCAGGGGGCTACTCCGGTCGGGCGAGAAAAACTGTTTTTT. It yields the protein CASSSQGATPVGREKLFF.

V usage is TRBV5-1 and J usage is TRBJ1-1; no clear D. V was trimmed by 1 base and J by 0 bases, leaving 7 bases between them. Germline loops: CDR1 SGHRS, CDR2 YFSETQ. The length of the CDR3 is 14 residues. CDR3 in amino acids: CASSLTDMNTEAFF. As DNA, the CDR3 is TGCGCCAGCAGCTTGACAGATATGAACACTGAAGCTTTCTTT.

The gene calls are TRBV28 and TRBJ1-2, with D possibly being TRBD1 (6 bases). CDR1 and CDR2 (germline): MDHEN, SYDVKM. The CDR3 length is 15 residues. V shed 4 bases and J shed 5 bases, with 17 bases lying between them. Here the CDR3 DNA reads TGTGCCAGCAGTTCCCTTGCGGGGGCGAGGTATGGCTACACCTTC. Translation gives CASSSLAGARYGYTF.

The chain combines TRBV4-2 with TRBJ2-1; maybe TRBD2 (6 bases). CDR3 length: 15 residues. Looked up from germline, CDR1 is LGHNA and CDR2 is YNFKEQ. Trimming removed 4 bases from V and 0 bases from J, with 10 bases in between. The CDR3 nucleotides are TGTGCCAGCAGCCCCCTAGCGCTCTCCTACAATGAGCAGTTCTTC. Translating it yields CASSPLALSYNEQFF.

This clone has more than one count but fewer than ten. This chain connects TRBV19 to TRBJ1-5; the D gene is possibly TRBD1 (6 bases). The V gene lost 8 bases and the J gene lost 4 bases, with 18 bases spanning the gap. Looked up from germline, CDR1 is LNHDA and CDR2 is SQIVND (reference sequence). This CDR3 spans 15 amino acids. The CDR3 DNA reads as TGTGCCAGTGAATATCGGTGGGGACAAAATCAGCCCCAGCATTTT. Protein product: CASEYRWGQNQPQHF.

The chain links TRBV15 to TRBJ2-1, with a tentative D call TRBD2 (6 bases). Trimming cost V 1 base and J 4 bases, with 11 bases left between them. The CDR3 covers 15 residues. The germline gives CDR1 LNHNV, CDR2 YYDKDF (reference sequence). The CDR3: CATSRVREKYNEQFF. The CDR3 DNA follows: TGTGCCACCAGCAGAGTGCGGGAAAAATACAATGAGCAGTTCTTC.

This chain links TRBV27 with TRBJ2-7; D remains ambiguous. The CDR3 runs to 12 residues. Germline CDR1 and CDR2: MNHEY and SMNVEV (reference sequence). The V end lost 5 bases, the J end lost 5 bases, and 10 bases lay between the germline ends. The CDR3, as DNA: TGTGCCAGCAGTCGACGAGGAGACGAGCAGTACTTC. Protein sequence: CASSRRGDEQYF.

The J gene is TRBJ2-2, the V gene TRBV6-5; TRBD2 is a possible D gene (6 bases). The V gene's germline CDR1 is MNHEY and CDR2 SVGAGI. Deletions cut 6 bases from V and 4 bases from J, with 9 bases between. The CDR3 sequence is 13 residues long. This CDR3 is CASRGGITGELFF. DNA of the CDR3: TGTGCCAGCAGGGGAGGAATCACCGGGGAGCTGTTTTTT.

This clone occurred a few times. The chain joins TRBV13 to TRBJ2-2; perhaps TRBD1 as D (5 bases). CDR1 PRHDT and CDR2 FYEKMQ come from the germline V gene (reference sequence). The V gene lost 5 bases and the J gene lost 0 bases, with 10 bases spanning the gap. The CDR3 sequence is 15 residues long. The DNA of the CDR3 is TGTGCCAGCAGCCAGGGTCGGACGAACACCGGGGAGCTGTTTTTT. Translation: CASSQGRTNTGELFF.

CDR3 loop: CASSYSHRREGYTF. Here the CDR3 DNA reads TGTGCCAGCAGTTACTCTCACAGGCGAGAAGGCTACACCTTC. J is TRBJ1-2 and V is TRBV6-2 or TRBV6-3; tentatively, D is TRBD1 (5 bases). V gave up 0 bases and J gave up 8 bases, with 13 bases separating them. This CDR3 comprises 14 residues. From germline, CDR1 is MNHEY and CDR2 SVGEGT.

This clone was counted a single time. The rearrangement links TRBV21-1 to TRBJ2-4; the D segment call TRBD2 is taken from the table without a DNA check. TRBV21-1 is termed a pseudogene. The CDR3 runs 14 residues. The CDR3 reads CASNRTQAKNIQYF. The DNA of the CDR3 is TGTGCCAGCAACCGGACTCAAGCCAAAAACATTCAGTACTTC.